This TCR beta chain was captured by sequencing in a study of CD8 T cells in ankylosing spondylitis. Study results and caveats: Disease-linked clones bore a CD8+ phenotype, appearing relatively rarely in peripheral blood. Clones tied to disease were said to be significantly enriched in matched ankylosing spondylitis synovial fluid. Prior work had noted some motif variants in reactive arthritis blood and synovial fluid. There was a TCR beta motif, made of several highly homologous variants, that appeared characteristic of ankylosing spondylitis blood.

CDR3 length equals 16 residues. Germline CDR1 reads LGHNA; CDR2 reads YNFKEQ. J gave up 2 bases and V 0 bases, and 4 bases lay outside the gene matches. There are a few counts of this clonotype. Antigen unknown. Libraries for TCR beta were made by quantitative 5'-RACE with molecular barcodes. TCRdb re-called the 5' RACE reads through MiXCR, storing one row per CDR3 protein. The repertoire includes some 840,000 distinct CDR3 sequences, over 9.5% of them detected once, and under 0.6% sits in the top ten. Sequencing used blood, either unsorted or a sorted T cell fraction (not recorded which). This chain connects TRBV4-2 to TRBJ2-3; 8 nucleotides line up with TRBD2. The receptor was derived from a male donor with ankylosing spondylitis. This CDR3 is CASSQESGRSTDTQYF. CDR3 bases: TGTGCCAGCAGCCAAGAAAGCGGGAGATCCACAGATACGCAGTATTTT.